This T cell receptor beta chain was captured in a study of T cells expressing NK-cell markers. The overall study: With respect to HCMV, seven of the eight sequenced donors were seropositive, and one was seronegative.

As for this clonotype: Antigen unknown.

Making the TCR beta cDNA relied on 5'RACE template switching with UMIs. One entry per CDR3 protein, without DNA, is what TCRdb gives after re-calling the 5' RACE reads. Its listing shows 500,000 or so distinct CDR3 sequences. The germline V gene has CDR1 LGHDT and CDR2 YNNKEL (reference sequence). CDR3 size: 14 residues. Study findings and constraints: One observes that, in a handful of donors, these clonotypes were also the leading ones within the CD3+CD56-NKG2C+ fraction.

The origin of this receptor is a man aged 18 to 30 in good health. Source material: blood T cells: a sorted CD56 or NKG2C T cell subset, CD4+ or CD8+ T cells, or bulk PBMC T cells (not recorded which). The chain is built from TRBV3-1 and TRBJ2-1. CDR3 protein: CASSQAIGGNEQFF.